This T cell receptor (beta chain) appears in the sequencing data of a study of blood T cell repertoires in COVID-19. Trimming cost V 1 base and J 4 bases, with 13 bases left between them. The CDR3 is 15 amino acids. Per the germline V gene, CDR1 is LNHDA and CDR2 is SQIVND (reference sequence). Enrolment of Seattle patients took place during active infection, and they were followed longitudinally. This clone is large in the sample. TCRdb keeps only in-frame clones here, not all; method: immunoSEQ multiplex PCR. The sample has tens of thousands of clones, 65% to 85% seen once. This TCR derives from a man between 65 and 80 years old with COVID-19, enrolled during active disease. The specimen was peripheral blood. V usage is TRBV19 and J usage is TRBJ1-2; TRBD1 might be the D (5 bases). The CDR3 DNA sequence: TGTGCCAGTAGTATAGTCTCGGGGACTGCCTATGGCTACACCTTC. It codes for CASSIVSGTAYGYTF.